Here is one T cell receptor (beta chain) with its context. This sample is drawn from a study of OX40 agonist ivuxolimab in advanced cancers. Sequencing was performed with immunoSEQ multiplex PCR; in TCRdb, only in-frame clones are kept and a portion is missing. This sample has some 80,000 clones, with approximately 84% found just once. At cycle 4 day 1, cycle 7 day 1, and baseline, blood was sampled. This TCR was recovered from an adult with an advanced solid tumor such as melanoma, head and neck, liver or kidney cancer. The sequencing here drew on CD4+ or CD8+ T cells sorted from blood, taken in a trial of the OX40 agonist ivuxolimab.

The CDR3 loop is CASSAHPWTNTEAFF. The CDR3, as DNA: TGTGCCAGCAGTGCCCATCCGTGGACGAACACTGAAGCTTTCTTT. V gene TRBV6-4 combines with J gene TRBJ1-1; D remains unclear. The length of the CDR3 is 15 residues. Germline-derived CDR1 and CDR2 are MRHNA and SNTAGT. V lost 4 bases, J lost 1 base, and 13 bases lay in between.